This T cell receptor (beta chain) was retrieved from a study of beta chain features in type 1 diabetes. For the study at large: Patients looked much like healthy donors when it came to age, gender and cell yields. Findings and caveats of the study: More deletions and fewer insertions at VDJ junctions were found in patients with type 1 diabetes. For Type 1 diabetes patients, all four CD4+ subsets carried TCRB CDR3s that were moderately but significantly shorter. Within patients, naive, central memory and Treg TCRB repertoires seemed more similar than within healthy donors. Short templates might get an advantage during PCR, and this would be equal in patients and controls.

CDR3 size: 13 residues. Germline loops: CDR1 SEHNR, CDR2 FQNEAQ (reference sequence). Trimming took off 7 bases at V and 7 bases at J, with 11 bases between the two ends. This clone has at least ten counts. The antigen is unknown. All of the isolated RNA was reverse transcribed, so expressed TCRB transcripts were sequenced. Clones were read by immunoSEQ multiplex PCR, and TCRdb kept only the in-frame ones, dropping some. The profile shows about 160,000 clones, 6.5% to 10% of them singletons. The rearrangement joins TRBV7-9 to TRBJ1-6; D gene ambiguous. Source material: central memory CD4+ T cells from blood. This receptor was obtained from a woman aged 18-29 years with type 1 diabetes. CDR3 protein: CASTHLVNSPLHF. DNA for the CDR3: TGTGCCAGCACCCACTTAGTGAATTCACCCCTCCACTTT.